The source of this TCR beta chain is a study of CD8 T cells in ankylosing spondylitis. This clonotype was counted many times. Libraries for TCR beta were made by quantitative 5'-RACE with molecular barcodes. Using its own MiXCR run on the 5' RACE reads, TCRdb lists one record per CDR3 protein. This table holds approximately 240,000 distinct CDR3 sequences, roughly a tenth found once. Between the trimmed V and J ends, which lost 5 bases and 14 bases, there was a span of 18 bases. Germline V lookup: CDR1 GTSNPN, CDR2 SVGIG (reference sequence). This CDR3 is built from 11 residues. This receptor was identified in a male donor with ankylosing spondylitis or in good health (not recorded which). The chain combines TRBV30 with TRBJ2-5; D not certain. The sample taken for sequencing was blood, either unsorted or a sorted T cell fraction (not recorded which). CDR3 DNA sequence: TGTGCCTGGGGAGATCCGAGGCCCCGCTACTTC. Protein: CAWGDPRPRYF. Full variable domain (remainder filled in from reference TRBV30 and TRBJ2-5): SQTIHQWPATLVQPVGSPLSLECTVEGTSNPNLYWYRQAAGRGLQLLFYSVGIGQISSEVPQNLSASRPQDRQFILSSKKLLLSDSGFYLCAWGDPRPRYFGPGTRLLVL.